The clone carrying this T cell receptor beta chain turned up a few times. Its antigen remains unknown. The TCR beta CDR3 regions underwent amplification using RNA transcripts as the source. HTBI primers were employed in a first-round RT-PCR of the TCR CDR3. TCRdb analysed the multiplex PCR reads with MiXCR anew, one entry per CDR3 protein. The table lists nearly 600,000 distinct CDR3 sequences, approximately 15% of them singletons. For the diagnoses, clinical symptoms, serum thyroxine and TRAb, thyroid ultrasound and orbital computed tomography were used. Extraction of PBMCs used more than 8.5 ml of fresh peripheral blood. This record comes from a study of T cells in Graves' hyperthyroidism and ophthalmopathy. Study conclusions and caveats: Median prediction lead before ophthalmopathy onset was 5.5 to 7 months with the model.

Trimming removed 4 bases at V and 4 bases at J, with 11 bases between. Germline loops: CDR1 LNHDA, CDR2 SQIVND (reference sequence). This CDR3 has 14 amino acids. The V and J genes are TRBV19 and TRBJ2-1; the D gene could be TRBD1 or TRBD2 (7 bases each). The TCR sequence derives from a woman in her twenties or thirties with Graves' hyperthyroidism that later progressed to Graves' ophthalmopathy. Sequenced: blood. CDR3 loop: CASSTGGVYNEQFF. The CDR3 bases are TGTGCCAGTAGTACAGGGGGGGTTTACAATGAGCAGTTCTTC. The variable domain in full, completed from reference TRBV19 and TRBJ2-1, reads DGGITQSPKYLFRKEGQNVTLSCEQNLNHDAMYWYRQDPGQGLRLIYYSQIVNDFQKGDIAEGYSVSREKKESFPLTVTSAQKNPTAFYLCASSTGGVYNEQFFGPGTRLTVL.